The 19 T cell receptor beta chains reported below all come from one sample, sequenced in a study of T cell responses to AZD1222 COVID-19 vaccine. Here immunoSEQ multiplex PCR was the method, and the copy in TCRdb shows in-frame clones only, minus some. The sample carries approximately 150,000 clones, about 89% recorded once. The sample consisted of peripheral blood, taken 28 days after the second AZD1222 dose. The receptors come from an adult who received the AZD1222 COVID-19 vaccine.

The chain links TRBV7-7 to TRBJ2-3; 8 bases fit TRBD2. This CDR3 has 16 amino acids. Per germline, CDR1 SSHAT and CDR2 FNYEAQ (reference sequence). Trimming removed 5 bases from V and 5 bases from J; junction bases left unmatched: 12. The CDR3 sequence: CASSPGGAGVGDTQYF. CDR3 bases: TGTGCCAGCAGCCCCGGGGGAGCGGGAGTGGGAGATACGCAGTATTTT.

The gene calls are TRBV5-8 and TRBJ1-4; a possible D gene is TRBD1 (6 bases). Germline CDR1 is SGHTS and CDR2 is YDEGEE. V was shortened by 9 bases and J by 5 bases, with 17 bases between the two germline ends. The CDR3 runs 14 residues. The CDR3 bases are TGTGCCACTAGAAACAGGGCGGAGAATGAAAAACTGTTTTTT. This gives the protein CATRNRAENEKLFF.

The rearrangement links TRBV5-1 to TRBJ2-1; D is undetermined. CDR1 SGHRS and CDR2 YFSETQ come from the germline V gene. CDR3 size: 14 residues. Deletions cut 6 bases from V and 2 bases from J, with 12 bases between. DNA for the CDR3: TGCGCCAGCACCCAAACCCTAGCCTACAATGAGCAGTTCTTC. Its translation: CASTQTLAYNEQFF.

The chain joins TRBV28 to TRBJ2-5; TRBD1 matches at 7 bases. The CDR3 runs 14 residues. V lost 6 bases to trimming and J lost 5 bases; unmatched junction nucleotides: 9. Germline V gives CDR1 MDHEN, CDR2 SYDVKM. The CDR3 sequence is CASRQQGPGETQYF. As DNA, the CDR3 is TGTGCCAGCAGGCAACAGGGGCCGGGGGAGACCCAGTACTTC.

The CDR3 region is CASSQELAGDNYNEQFF. DNA of the CDR3: TGCGCCAGCAGCCAAGAGCTAGCGGGGGACAACTACAATGAGCAGTTCTTC. The V gene is TRBV4-3, the J gene TRBJ2-1, with 10 bases matching TRBD2. This CDR3 has 17 amino acids. Trimming took 0 bases from V and 3 from J; bases not matched to a gene: 5. The germline V gene encodes CDR1 LGHNA and CDR2 YSLEER.

A note on this clone: In the same sample, other DNA sequences code for this CDR3. This sequence joins TRBV3-1 (or the pseudogene TRBV3-2) and TRBJ1-1, with D tentatively TRBD1 (5 bases). V was trimmed by 0 bases and J by 5 bases, leaving 7 bases between them. From germline, CDR1 is LGHDT and CDR2 YNNKEL (reference sequence). The CDR3 runs to 13 residues. CDR3 coding DNA: TGTGCCAGCAGCCAAGAGGGGGTTACTGAAGCTTTCTTT. The encoded protein is CASSQEGVTEAFF.

The chain employs TRBV5-4 and TRBJ1-3, with 9 bases fitting TRBD1. Per the germline V gene, CDR1 is SGHNT and CDR2 is YYREEE (reference sequence). After removal of 4 bases from V and 0 bases from J, the junction contained 8 bases not matched to a gene. CDR3 size: 17 residues. The CDR3 protein is CASSKGTGRTSGNTIYF. CDR3 DNA sequence: TGTGCCAGCAGCAAAGGGACAGGGAGGACCTCTGGAAACACCATATATTTT.

The rearrangement links TRBV24-1 to TRBJ2-5; D may be TRBD2 (6 bases). Between the trimmed V and J ends, which lost 2 bases and 2 bases, there was a span of 17 bases. The CDR3 has 17 amino acids. CDR1 and CDR2 (germline): KGHDR, SFDVKD. The CDR3 region is CATSDSPAGWGQETQYF. CDR3 sequence (DNA): TGTGCCACCAGTGATTCACCAGCGGGCTGGGGGCAAGAGACCCAGTACTTC.

V and J are TRBV11-2 and TRBJ2-1; D may correspond to TRBD1 or TRBD2 (5 bases each). The CDR3 has 16 residues. The V end was cut by 3 bases, the J end by 9 bases, with 21 bases between. CDR1 and CDR2 from the germline V gene are SGHAT and FQNNGV. The CDR3 region is CASSFPRDGPEGEQFF. The CDR3 DNA reads as TGTGCCAGCAGCTTTCCCAGGGACGGGCCCGAGGGTGAGCAGTTCTTC.

The V gene is TRBV5-8, the J gene TRBJ1-6; no reliable D call. The CDR3 consists of 14 residues. Looked up from germline, CDR1 is SGHTS and CDR2 is YDEGEE. The ends were cut back, 0 bases at V and 10 bases at J, with 11 bases in the middle. This chain's CDR3 is CASSLDGPWSPLHF. CDR3 DNA: TGTGCCAGCAGCTTGGACGGGCCTTGGTCACCCCTCCACTTT.

This clone came up a few times. The chain carries TRBV19 and TRBJ1-2; tentatively, D is TRBD1 (5 bases). The CDR3 length is 16 residues. V shed 6 bases and J shed 3 bases, with 20 bases lying between them. Germline V gene lookup returns CDR1 LNHDA and CDR2 SQIVND (reference sequence). CDR3 sequence (DNA): TGTGCCAGTAGGCTGGGACCGGGGATTCGTGACTATGGCTACACCTTC. As protein: CASRLGPGIRDYGYTF. The full variable domain, its missing parts supplied by reference TRBV19 and TRBJ1-2, is DGGITQSPKYLFRKEGQNVTLSCEQNLNHDAMYWYRQDPGQGLRLIYYSQIVNDFQKGDIAEGYSVSREKKESFPLTVTSAQKNPTAFYLCASRLGPGIRDYGYTFGSGTRLTVV.

The chain combines TRBV7-2 with TRBJ2-1; D uncertain. Germline V gene data show CDR1 as SGHTA and CDR2 as FQGNSA. V dropped 1 base and J dropped 7 bases, with 8 bases sitting between them. CDR3 length equals 13 residues. CDR3 sequence reads: CASSLGLWNEQFF. DNA of the CDR3: TGTGCCAGCAGCTTAGGATTATGGAATGAGCAGTTCTTC.

This sequence joins TRBV7-3 and TRBJ2-1; 9 positions agree with TRBD2. Germline V gene data show CDR1 as SGHTA and CDR2 as FQGTGA. The CDR3 runs to 15 residues. Trimming took 4 bases from V and 7 from J; bases not matched to a gene: 8. CDR3 nucleotides: TGTGCCAGCAGCTCTAGCGGGATAGTCGTGAATGAGCAGTTCTTC. Its translation is CASSSSGIVVNEQFF.

V usage is TRBV29-1 and J usage is TRBJ1-2, with a weak D call TRBD1 (5 bases). V lost 3 bases, J lost 8 bases, and 25 bases lay in between. CDR3 size: 16 residues. Germline values: CDR1 SQVTM, CDR2 ANQGSEA. CDR3 sequence reads: CSVEGRTAGGYYGYTF. The CDR3 DNA is TGCAGCGTTGAGGGGCGGACCGCCGGAGGATATTACGGCTACACCTTC.

The chain combines TRBV6-4 with TRBJ2-7; D could derive from TRBD1 or TRBD2 (5 bases each). The germline V gene encodes CDR1 MRHNA and CDR2 SNTAGT. CDR3 length equals 13 residues. The CDR3 region has the DNA TGTGCTCCCTCGGGGCAGGGCCTAGACGAGCAGTACTTC. Its translation: CAPSGQGLDEQYF.

The gene calls are TRBV6-2 or TRBV6-3 and TRBJ2-5; D not resolved. With 2 bases removed from V and 3 bases from J, the gap between germline ends came to 10 bases. The CDR3 contains 14 residues. Per the germline V gene, CDR1 is MNHEY and CDR2 is SVGEGT. The CDR3 is CASSYLSWEETQYF. As DNA, the CDR3 is TGTGCCAGCAGTTACCTGAGTTGGGAAGAGACCCAGTACTTC.

This clone has a handful of counts. The V and J genes are TRBV11-2 and TRBJ2-5; tentatively, D is TRBD2 (6 bases). CDR1 is SGHAT and CDR2 is FQNNGV in the germline V gene. The CDR3 contains 15 residues. V was cut by 5 bases and J by 0 bases, with 13 bases left in between. The CDR3 loop reads CASSVRWGDQETQYF. CDR3 DNA: TGTGCCAGCAGCGTTAGATGGGGGGACCAAGAGACCCAGTACTTC.

The gene calls are TRBV2 and TRBJ2-1; 12 nucleotides agree with TRBD2. Germline loops: CDR1 SNHLY, CDR2 FYNNEI. V lost 7 bases to trimming and J lost 2 bases; unmatched junction nucleotides: 9. CDR3 length equals 17 residues. The CDR3 DNA is TGTGCCAGCAAGTTCAGACTAGCGGGAGAGGCCTACAATGAGCAGTTCTTC. The encoded protein is CASKFRLAGEAYNEQFF.

The J gene is TRBJ1-2, the V gene TRBV6-1; perhaps TRBD1 as D (5 bases). This CDR3 is built from 15 residues. V lost 2 bases to trimming and J lost 4 bases, with 14 bases between them. The germline CDR1 and CDR2 sequences are MNHNS and SASEGT. The CDR3 reads CASSEYRLRGYGYTF. CDR3 sequence (DNA): TGTGCCAGCAGTGAATACAGGTTAAGGGGCTATGGCTACACCTTC.